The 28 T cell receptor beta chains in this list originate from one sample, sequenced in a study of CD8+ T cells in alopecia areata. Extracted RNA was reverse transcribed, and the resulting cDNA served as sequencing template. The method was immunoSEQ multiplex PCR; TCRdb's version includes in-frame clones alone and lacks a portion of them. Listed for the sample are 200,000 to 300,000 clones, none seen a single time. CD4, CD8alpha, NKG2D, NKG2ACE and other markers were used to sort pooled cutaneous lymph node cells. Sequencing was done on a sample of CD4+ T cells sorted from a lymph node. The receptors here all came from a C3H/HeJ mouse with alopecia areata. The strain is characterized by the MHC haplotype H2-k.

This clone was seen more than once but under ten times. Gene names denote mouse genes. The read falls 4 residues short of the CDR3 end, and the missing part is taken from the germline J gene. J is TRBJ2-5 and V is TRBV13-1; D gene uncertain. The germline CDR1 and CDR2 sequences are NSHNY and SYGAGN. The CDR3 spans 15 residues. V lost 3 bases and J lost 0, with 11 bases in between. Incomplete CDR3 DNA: TGTGCCAGCAGTGGCCTCCTGGAAAACCAAGAC. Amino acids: CASSGLLENQD. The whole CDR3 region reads CASSGLLENQDTQYF.

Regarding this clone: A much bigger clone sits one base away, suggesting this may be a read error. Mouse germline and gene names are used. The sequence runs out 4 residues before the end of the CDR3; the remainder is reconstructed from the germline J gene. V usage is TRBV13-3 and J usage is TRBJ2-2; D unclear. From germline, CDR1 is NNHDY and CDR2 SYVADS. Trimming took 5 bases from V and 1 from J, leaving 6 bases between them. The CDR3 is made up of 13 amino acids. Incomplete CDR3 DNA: TGTGCCAGCAGACAGAGAAACACCGGG. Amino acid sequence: CASRQRNTG. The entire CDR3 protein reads CASRQRNTGQLYF. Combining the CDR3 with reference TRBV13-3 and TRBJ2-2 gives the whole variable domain EAAVTQSPRSKVAVTGGKVTLSCHQTNNHDYMYWYRQDTGHGLRLIHYSYVADSTEKGDIPDGYKASRPSQENFSLILELASLSQTAVYFCASRQRNTGQLYFGEGSKLTVL.

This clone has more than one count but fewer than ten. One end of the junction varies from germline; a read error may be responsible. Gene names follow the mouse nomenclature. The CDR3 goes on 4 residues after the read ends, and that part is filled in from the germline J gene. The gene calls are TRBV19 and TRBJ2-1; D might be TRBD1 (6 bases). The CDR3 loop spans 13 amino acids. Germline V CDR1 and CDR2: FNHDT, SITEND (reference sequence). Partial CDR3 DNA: TGTGCCGGCAGCAGGGGTAACTATGCT. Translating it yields CAGSRGNYA. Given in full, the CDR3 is CAGSRGNYAEQFF.

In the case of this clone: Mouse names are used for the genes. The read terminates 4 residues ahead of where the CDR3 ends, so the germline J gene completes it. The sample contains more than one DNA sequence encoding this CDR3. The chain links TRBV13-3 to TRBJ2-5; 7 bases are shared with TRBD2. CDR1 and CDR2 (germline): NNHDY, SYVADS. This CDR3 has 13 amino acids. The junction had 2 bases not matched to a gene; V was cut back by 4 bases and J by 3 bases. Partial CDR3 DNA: TGTGCCAGCAGTCGACTGGGACAAGAC. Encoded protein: CASSRLGQD. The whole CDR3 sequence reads CASSRLGQDTQYF.

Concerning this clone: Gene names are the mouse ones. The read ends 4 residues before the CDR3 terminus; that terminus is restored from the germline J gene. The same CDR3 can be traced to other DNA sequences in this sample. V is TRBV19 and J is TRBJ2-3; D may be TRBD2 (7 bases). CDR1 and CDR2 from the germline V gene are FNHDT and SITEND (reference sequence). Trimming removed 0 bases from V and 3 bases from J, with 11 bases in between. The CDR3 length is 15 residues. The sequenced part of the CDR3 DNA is TGTGCCAGCAGTATAGGGGGGGCGCGGGCAGAA. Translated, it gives CASSIGGARAE. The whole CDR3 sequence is CASSIGGARAETLYF.

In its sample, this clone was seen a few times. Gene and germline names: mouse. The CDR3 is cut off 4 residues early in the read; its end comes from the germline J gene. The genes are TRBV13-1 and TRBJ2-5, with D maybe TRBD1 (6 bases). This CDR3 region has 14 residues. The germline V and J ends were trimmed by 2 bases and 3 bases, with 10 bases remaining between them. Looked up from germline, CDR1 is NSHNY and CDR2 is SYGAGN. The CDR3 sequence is CASSDQGQQDTQYF. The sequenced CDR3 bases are TGTGCCAGCAGTGACCAGGGACAACAAGAC.

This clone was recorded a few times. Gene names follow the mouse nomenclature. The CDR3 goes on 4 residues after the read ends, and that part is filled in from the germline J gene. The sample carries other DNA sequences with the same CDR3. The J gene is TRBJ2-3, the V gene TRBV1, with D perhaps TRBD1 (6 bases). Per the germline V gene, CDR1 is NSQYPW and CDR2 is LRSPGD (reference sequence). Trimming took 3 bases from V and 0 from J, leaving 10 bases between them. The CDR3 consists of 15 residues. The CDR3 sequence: CTCSAGQTSAETLYF. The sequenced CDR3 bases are TGCACCTGCAGTGCGGGACAAACTAGTGCAGAA.

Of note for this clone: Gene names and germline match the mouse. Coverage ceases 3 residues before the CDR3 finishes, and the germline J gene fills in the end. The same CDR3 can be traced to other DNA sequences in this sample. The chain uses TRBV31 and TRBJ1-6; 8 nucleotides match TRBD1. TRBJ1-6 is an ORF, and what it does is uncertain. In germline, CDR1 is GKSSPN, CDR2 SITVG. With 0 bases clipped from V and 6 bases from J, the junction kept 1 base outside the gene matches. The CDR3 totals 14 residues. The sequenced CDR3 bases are TGTGCCTGGAGTCTTACAGGGGGTAATTCGCCC. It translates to CAWSLTGGNSP. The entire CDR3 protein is CAWSLTGGNSPLYF.

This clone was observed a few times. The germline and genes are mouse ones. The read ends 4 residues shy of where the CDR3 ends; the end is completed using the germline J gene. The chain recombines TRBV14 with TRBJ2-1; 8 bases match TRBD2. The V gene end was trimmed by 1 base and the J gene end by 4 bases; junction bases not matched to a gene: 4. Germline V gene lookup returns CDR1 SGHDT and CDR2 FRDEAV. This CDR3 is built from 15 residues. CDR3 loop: CASSFPWGVYAEQFF. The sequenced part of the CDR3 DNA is TGTGCCAGCAGTTTCCCCTGGGGGGTGTATGCT.

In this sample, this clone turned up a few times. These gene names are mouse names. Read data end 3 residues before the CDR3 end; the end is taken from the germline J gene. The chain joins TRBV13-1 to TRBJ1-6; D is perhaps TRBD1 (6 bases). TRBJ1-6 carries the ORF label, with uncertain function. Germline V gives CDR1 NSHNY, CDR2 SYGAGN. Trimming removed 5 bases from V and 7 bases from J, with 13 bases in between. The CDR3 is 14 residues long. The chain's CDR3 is CASRLQGGNSPLYF. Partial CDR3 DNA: TGTGCCAGCAGACTACAGGGAGGGAATTCGCCC.

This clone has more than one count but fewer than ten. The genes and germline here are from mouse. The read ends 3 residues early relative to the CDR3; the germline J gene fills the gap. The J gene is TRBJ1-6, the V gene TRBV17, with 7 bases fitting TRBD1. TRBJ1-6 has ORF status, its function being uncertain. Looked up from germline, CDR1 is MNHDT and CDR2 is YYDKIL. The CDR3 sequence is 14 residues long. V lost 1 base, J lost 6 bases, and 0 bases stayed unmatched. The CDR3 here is CASSRGQGNSPLYF. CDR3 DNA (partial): TGTGCTAGCAGTAGAGGACAGGGTAATTCGCCC.

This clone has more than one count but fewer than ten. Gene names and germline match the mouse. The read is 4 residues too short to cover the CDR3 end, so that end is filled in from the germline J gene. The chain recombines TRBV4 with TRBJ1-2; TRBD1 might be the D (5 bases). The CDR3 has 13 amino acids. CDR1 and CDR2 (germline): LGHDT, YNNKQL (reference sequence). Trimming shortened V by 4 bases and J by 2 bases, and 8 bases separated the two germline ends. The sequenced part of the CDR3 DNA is TGTGCCAGCAGCTCCTCAGGGAACTCC. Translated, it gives CASSSSGNS. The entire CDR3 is CASSSSGNSDYTF.

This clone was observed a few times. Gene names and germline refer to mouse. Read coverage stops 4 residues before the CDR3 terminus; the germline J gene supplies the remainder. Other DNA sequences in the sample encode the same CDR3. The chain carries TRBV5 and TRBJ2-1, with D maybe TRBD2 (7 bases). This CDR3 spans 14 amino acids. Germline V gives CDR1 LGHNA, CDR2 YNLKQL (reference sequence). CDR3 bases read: TGTGCCAGCAGCCAAGGGGGGGCGCGAGCT. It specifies CASSQGGARA. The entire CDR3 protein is CASSQGGARAEQFF.

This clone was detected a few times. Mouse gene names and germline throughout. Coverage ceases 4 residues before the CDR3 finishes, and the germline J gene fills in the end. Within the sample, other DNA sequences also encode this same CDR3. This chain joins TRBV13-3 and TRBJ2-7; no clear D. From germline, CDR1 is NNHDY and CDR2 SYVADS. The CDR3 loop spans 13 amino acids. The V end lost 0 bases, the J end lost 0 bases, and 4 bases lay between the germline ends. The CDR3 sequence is CASSDASSYEQYF. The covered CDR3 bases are TGTGCCAGCAGTGATGCAAGCTCCTAT.

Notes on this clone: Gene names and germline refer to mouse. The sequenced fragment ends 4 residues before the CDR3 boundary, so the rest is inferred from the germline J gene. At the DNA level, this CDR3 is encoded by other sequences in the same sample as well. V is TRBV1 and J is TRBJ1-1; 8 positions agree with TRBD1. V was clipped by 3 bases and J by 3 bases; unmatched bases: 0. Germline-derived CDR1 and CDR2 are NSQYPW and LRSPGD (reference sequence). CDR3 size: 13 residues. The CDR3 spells CTCSAGQDTEVFF. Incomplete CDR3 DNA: TGCACCTGCAGTGCGGGACAGGACACA.

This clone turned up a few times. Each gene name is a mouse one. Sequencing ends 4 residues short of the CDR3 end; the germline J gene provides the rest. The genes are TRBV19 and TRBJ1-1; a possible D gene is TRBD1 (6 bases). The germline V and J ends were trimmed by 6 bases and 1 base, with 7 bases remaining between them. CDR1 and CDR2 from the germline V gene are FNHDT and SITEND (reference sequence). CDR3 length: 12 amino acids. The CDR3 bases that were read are TGTGCCAGCACAGGGGTAAACACA. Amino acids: CASTGVNT. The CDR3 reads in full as CASTGVNTEVFF. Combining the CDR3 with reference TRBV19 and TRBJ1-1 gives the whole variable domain GGIITQTPKFLIGQEGQKLTLKCQQNFNHDTMYWYRQDSGKGLRLIYYSITENDLQKGDLSEGYDASREKKSSFSLTVTSAQKNEMAVFLCASTGVNTEVFFGKGTRLTVV.

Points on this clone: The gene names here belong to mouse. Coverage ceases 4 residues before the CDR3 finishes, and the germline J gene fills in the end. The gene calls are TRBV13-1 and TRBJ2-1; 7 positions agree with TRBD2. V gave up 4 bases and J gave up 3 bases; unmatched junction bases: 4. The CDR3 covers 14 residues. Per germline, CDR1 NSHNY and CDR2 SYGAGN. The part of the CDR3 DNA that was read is TGTGCCAGCAGTACTCGGGGGGGCTATGCT. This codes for CASSTRGGYA. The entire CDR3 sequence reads CASSTRGGYAEQFF.

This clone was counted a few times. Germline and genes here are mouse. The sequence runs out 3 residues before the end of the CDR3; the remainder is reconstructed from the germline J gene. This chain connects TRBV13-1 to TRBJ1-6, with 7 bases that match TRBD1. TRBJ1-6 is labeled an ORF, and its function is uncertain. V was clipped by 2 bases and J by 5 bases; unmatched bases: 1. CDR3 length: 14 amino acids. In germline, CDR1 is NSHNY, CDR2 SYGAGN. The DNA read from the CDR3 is TGTGCCAGCAGTGACGGGACAGATAATTCGCCC. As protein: CASSDGTDNSP. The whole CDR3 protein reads CASSDGTDNSPLYF.

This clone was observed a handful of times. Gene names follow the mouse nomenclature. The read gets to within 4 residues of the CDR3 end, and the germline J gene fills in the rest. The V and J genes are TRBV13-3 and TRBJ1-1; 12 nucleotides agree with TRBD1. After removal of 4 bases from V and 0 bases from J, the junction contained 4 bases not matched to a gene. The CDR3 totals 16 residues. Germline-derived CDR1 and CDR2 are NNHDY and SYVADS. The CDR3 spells CASSWDRGRANTEVFF. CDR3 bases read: TGTGCCAGCAGTTGGGACAGGGGGCGGGCAAACACA.

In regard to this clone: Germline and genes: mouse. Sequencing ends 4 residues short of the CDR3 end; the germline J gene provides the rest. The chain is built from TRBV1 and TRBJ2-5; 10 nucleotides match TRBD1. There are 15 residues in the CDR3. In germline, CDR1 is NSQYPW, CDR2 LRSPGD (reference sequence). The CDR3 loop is CTCSAPGQGLDTQYF. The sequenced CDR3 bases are TGCACCTGCAGTGCACCGGGACAGGGGTTGGAC.

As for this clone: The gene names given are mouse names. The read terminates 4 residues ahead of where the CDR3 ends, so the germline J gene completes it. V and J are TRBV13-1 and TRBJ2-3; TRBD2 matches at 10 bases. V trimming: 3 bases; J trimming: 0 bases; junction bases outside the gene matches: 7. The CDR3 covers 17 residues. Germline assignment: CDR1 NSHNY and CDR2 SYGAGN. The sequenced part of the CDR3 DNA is TGTGCCAGCAGTGGCCCGGGACTGGGGAATAGTGCAGAA. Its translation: CASSGPGLGNSAE. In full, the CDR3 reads CASSGPGLGNSAETLYF.

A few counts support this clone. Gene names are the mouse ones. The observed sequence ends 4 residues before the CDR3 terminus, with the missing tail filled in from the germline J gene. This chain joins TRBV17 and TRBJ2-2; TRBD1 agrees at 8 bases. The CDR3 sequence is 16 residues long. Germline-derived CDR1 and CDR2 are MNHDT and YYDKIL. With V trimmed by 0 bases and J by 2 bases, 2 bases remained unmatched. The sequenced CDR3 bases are TGTGCTAGCAGTAGAGATAACAGGGGGAACACCGGG. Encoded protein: CASSRDNRGNTG. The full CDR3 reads CASSRDNRGNTGQLYF.

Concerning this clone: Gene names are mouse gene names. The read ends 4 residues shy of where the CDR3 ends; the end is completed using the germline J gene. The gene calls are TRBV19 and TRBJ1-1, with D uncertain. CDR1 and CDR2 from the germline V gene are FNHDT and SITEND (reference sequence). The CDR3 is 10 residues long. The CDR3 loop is CASSIGEVFF. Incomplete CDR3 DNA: TGTGCCAGCAGTATAGGA.

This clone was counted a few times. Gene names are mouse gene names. The CDR3 bases that were read are TGTGCCAGCAGTATAGCCGGACTGGGGTCTAACACCGGG. Encoded protein: CASSIAGLGSNTG. The entire CDR3 protein reads CASSIAGLGSNTGQLYF. The V gene is TRBV19, the J gene TRBJ2-2; 9 bases are a match to TRBD2. The read comes to an end 4 residues before the CDR3 does, leaving the germline J gene to fill in the end. This CDR3 has 17 amino acids. V gave up 0 bases and J gave up 2 bases; unmatched junction bases: 5. The V gene's germline CDR1 is FNHDT and CDR2 SITEND (reference sequence).

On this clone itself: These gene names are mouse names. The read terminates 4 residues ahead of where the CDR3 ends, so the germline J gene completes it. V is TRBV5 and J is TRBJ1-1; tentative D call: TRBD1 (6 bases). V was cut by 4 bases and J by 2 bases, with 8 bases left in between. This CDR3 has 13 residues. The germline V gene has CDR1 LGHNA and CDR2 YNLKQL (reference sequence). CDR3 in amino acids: CASSLGANTEVFF. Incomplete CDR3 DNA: TGTGCCAGCAGCCTGGGGGCTAACACA.

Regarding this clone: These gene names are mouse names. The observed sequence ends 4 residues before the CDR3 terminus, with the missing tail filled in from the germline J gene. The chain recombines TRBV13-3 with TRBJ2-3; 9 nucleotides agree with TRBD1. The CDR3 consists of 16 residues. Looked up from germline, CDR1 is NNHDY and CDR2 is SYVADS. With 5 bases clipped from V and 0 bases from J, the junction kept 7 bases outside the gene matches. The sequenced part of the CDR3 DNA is TGTGCCAGCAGCTACGACAGGGGGGAGAGTGCAGAA. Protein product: CASSYDRGESAE. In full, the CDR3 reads CASSYDRGESAETLYF.

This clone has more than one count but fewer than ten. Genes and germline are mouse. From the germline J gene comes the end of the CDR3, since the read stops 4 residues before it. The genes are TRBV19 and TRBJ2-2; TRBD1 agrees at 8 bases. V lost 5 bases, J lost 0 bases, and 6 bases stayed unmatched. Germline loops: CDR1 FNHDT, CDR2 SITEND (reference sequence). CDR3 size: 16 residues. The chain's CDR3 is CASRTGTGANTGQLYF. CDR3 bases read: TGTGCCAGCAGGACCGGGACAGGAGCAAACACCGGG. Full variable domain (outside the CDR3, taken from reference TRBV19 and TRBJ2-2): GGIITQTPKFLIGQEGQKLTLKCQQNFNHDTMYWYRQDSGKGLRLIYYSITENDLQKGDLSEGYDASREKKSSFSLTVTSAQKNEMAVFLCASRTGTGANTGQLYFGEGSKLTVL.

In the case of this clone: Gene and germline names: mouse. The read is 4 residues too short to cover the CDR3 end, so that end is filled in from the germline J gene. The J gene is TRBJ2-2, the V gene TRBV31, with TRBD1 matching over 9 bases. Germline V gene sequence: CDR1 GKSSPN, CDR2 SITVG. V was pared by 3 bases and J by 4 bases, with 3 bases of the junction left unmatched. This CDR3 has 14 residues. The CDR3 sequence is CAWSQTGGTGQLYF. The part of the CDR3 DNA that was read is TGTGCCTGGAGCCAGACAGGGGGCACCGGG.